This TCR beta chain was identified in a study of cytomegalovirus exposure and HLA in healthy donors. Whole-study results and caveats: From TCR beta sequences, most subjects' HLA-A and HLA-B alleles were reportedly predicted accurately. Among immune exposure information, only CMV serostatus was available. According to the study, some 160 TCR beta chains were cytomegalovirus-associated.

The PCR was carried out with 60 Vbeta primers and 13 Jbeta primers. Measured with immunoSEQ multiplex PCR; TCRdb has only the in-frame clones, and not every one. The sample records around 150,000 clones, over 70% being singletons. CDR1 SGDLS and CDR2 YYNGEE come from the germline V gene. The CDR3 sequence is 15 residues long. V was trimmed by 6 bases and J by 11 bases, leaving 26 bases between them. In its sample, this clone was seen a few times. The antigen is not known. Despite likely unrecorded immune exposures, the donors were nominally healthy at the time of sampling. The TCR was taken from a man aged 35 to 55 in good health and CMV-seronegative. The chain uses TRBV9 and TRBJ2-5; maybe TRBD2 (6 bases). The sample consisted of PBMCs. CDR3 in DNA: TGTGCCAGCAACCCCATTGGCCTAGTCTCGGGGGAGCAGTACTTC. It yields the protein CASNPIGLVSGEQYF.